The clone carrying this T cell receptor (beta chain) has at least ten counts. The V and J ends lost 2 bases and 5 bases respectively, with 9 bases between them. CDR1 is GTSNPN, CDR2 SVGIG, per germline (reference sequence). This CDR3 has 13 amino acids. The investigators amplified TCR beta CDR3 regions from RNA transcripts. The HTBI primer set was used in a first-round RT-PCR of the TCR CDR3. TCRdb reprocessed the multiplex PCR reads via MiXCR and lists one record per CDR3 protein. Among approximately 400,000 distinct CDR3 sequences listed, over 12% were seen once. The sample originates from a study of T cells in Graves' hyperthyroidism and ophthalmopathy. Each 10 ml fresh peripheral blood draw supplied the PBMCs.

The chain carries TRBV30 and TRBJ1-4, with a possible D match to TRBD1 (5 bases). Sequencing was done on a sample of blood. The sequence was obtained from a man in his fifties or sixties with Graves' ophthalmopathy. CDR3 DNA sequence: TGTGCCTGGAGTCGGGACGGGAATGAAAAACTGTTTTTT. Residues: CAWSRDGNEKLFF.